This paragraph reports one T cell receptor (beta chain). Its antigen remains unknown. The study ran its PCR with 60 Vbeta and 13 Jbeta primers. The assay was immunoSEQ multiplex PCR, and TCRdb's table has in-frame clones only and misses some. The table includes roughly 100,000 clones, 70% to 80% detected once. The record originates from a study of cytomegalovirus exposure and HLA in healthy donors. About the research overall: Previous work identified 100 million or so unique TCR beta sequences from some 170 million T cells.

The study's findings and limits: It was in a later analysis that TCR association rates were seen to vary by HLA locus, highest for DRB1 and lowest for HLA-C.

While unrecorded immune exposures were likely, the donors were nominally healthy when sampled. After removal of 10 bases from V and 4 bases from J, the junction contained 11 bases not matched to a gene. This CDR3 contains 14 residues. From germline, CDR1 is SNHLY and CDR2 FYNNEI. This clonotype was obtained from a female donor in good health and CMV-seronegative. The material sequenced was PBMCs. This chain links TRBV2 with TRBJ2-5; 8 bases align to TRBD2. CDR3 protein: CAIRGSGSRETQYF. The CDR3 coding sequence is TGTGCCATCCGAGGGAGCGGGAGTAGAGAGACCCAGTACTTC.